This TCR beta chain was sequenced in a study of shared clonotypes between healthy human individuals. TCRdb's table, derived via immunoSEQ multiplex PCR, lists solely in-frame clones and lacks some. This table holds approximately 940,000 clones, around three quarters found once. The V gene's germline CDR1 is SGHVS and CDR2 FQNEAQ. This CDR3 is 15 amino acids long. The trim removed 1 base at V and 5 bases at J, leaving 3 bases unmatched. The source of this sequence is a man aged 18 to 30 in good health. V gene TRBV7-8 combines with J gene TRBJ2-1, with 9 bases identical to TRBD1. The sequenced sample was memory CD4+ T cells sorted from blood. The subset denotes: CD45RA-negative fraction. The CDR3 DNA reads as TGTGCCAGCAGCTTAGAGGGGACAGGGCACAATGAGCAGTTCTTC. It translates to CASSLEGTGHNEQFF.